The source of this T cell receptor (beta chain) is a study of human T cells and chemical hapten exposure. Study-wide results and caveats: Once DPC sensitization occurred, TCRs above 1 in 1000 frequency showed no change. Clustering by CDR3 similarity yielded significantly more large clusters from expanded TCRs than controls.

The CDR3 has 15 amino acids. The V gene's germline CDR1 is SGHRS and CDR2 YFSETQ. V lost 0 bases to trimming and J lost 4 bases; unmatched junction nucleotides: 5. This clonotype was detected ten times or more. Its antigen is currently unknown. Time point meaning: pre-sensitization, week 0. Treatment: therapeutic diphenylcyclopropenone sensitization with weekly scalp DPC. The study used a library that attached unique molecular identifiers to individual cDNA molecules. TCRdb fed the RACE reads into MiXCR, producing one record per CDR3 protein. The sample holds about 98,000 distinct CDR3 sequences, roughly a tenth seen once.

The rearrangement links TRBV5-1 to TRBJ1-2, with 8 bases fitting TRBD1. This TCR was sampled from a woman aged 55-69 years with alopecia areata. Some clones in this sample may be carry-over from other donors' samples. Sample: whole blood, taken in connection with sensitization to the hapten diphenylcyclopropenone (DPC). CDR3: CASSLGWTGTYGYTF. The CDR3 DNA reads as TGCGCCAGCAGCTTGGGGTGGACAGGGACCTATGGCTACACCTTC.